Below, 17 T cell receptor beta chains from the same sample are listed, as sequenced in a study of neoadjuvant anti-PD-1 for oral cavity cancer. Some clones are missing from TCRdb's copy, which holds only in-frame ones; the method was immunoSEQ multiplex PCR. The sample includes about 10,000 clones, roughly 57% of them seen just once. Time point defined: after neoadjuvant nivolumab, at surgical resection. The sequencing here drew on PBMCs, taken after nivolumab (anti-PD-1) treatment. These receptor sequences come from a person between 40 and 80 years old with oral cavity squamous cell carcinoma.

There are a few counts of this clone. The V and J genes are TRBV2 and TRBJ1-2; D perhaps matches TRBD1 (5 bases). V was cut by 6 bases and J by 4 bases, with 24 bases left in between. The CDR3 is made up of 17 amino acids. Germline-derived CDR1 and CDR2 are SNHLY and FYNNEI. CDR3 nucleotides: TGTGCCAGCAGCTCTTTTTCTCGGGGCGGCGATCGCTATGGCTACACCTTC. Translated: CASSSFSRGGDRYGYTF.

The gene calls are TRBV7-2 and TRBJ2-7, with TRBD1 identical over 7 bases. From germline, CDR1 is SGHTA and CDR2 FQGNSA. The CDR3 runs 14 residues. Germline trimming cut 8 bases from V and 6 bases from J; bases unmatched to any gene: 13. The CDR3 DNA is TGTGCCAGCCGCCTGACTGACAGGGCTGGCGAGCAGTACTTC. It codes for CASRLTDRAGEQYF.

The chain employs TRBV7-9 and TRBJ2-6; D possibly corresponds to TRBD1 (6 bases). Germline CDR1 and CDR2: SEHNR and FQNEAQ (reference sequence). Between the trimmed V and J ends, which lost 6 bases and 2 bases, there was a span of 14 bases. The CDR3 is 16 amino acids. CDR3 nucleotides: TGTGCCAGCAGTTCTAGAACAGGGACTGGGGCCAACGTCCTGACTTTC. This gives the protein CASSSRTGTGANVLTF.

The V and J genes are TRBV6-5 and TRBJ1-2; 7 positions match TRBD1. V trimming: 6 bases; J trimming: 8 bases; junction bases outside the gene matches: 6. From germline, CDR1 is MNHEY and CDR2 SVGAGI. CDR3 length equals 12 residues. This CDR3 is CASSQTGMGYTF. The CDR3 DNA sequence: TGTGCCAGCAGCCAGACAGGGATGGGCTACACCTTC.

This chain uses TRBV5-1 with TRBJ2-5, with 7 bases fitting TRBD1. The CDR3 is 15 amino acids. Germline loops: CDR1 SGHRS, CDR2 YFSETQ. V shed 3 bases, J shed 3 bases, and the junction held 8 bases outside the gene matches. This chain's CDR3 is CASSSGGIRKETQYF. Here the CDR3 DNA reads TGCGCCAGCAGCTCAGGGGGTATTAGAAAAGAGACCCAGTACTTC.

The chain is built from TRBV2 and TRBJ1-1, with 10 bases that match TRBD1. The V gene end was trimmed by 6 bases and the J gene end by 3 bases; junction bases not matched to a gene: 1. Germline loops: CDR1 SNHLY, CDR2 FYNNEI. The CDR3 extends over 13 amino acids. CDR3: CASRGTGDTEAFF. In nucleotides, the CDR3 is TGTGCCAGCAGGGGGACAGGGGACACTGAAGCTTTCTTT.

This clone occurred a few times. V usage is TRBV5-4 and J usage is TRBJ2-5; TRBD2 agrees at 12 bases. V lost 2 bases, J lost 4 bases, and 3 bases stayed unmatched. Germline V gene lookup returns CDR1 SGHNT and CDR2 YYREEE (reference sequence). CDR3 length: 15 residues. CDR3 sequence reads: CASSFPSGGAETQYF. The CDR3 DNA follows: TGTGCCAGCAGCTTCCCTAGCGGGGGGGCAGAGACCCAGTACTTC.

The DNA of the CDR3 is TGTGCCAGCAGCTATACAGGTGCTGAGACCCAGTACTTC. Translating it yields CASSYTGAETQYF. This sequence joins TRBV5-5 and TRBJ2-5, with D possibly TRBD1 on 5 matching bases. Germline V lookup: CDR1 SGHKS, CDR2 YYEKEE (reference sequence). The length of the CDR3 is 13 residues. The V and J ends lost 3 bases and 5 bases respectively, with 11 bases between them.

The J gene is TRBJ2-4, the V gene TRBV19, with 10 bases that match TRBD2. The V and J ends lost 5 bases and 1 base, in that order; junction bases with no gene match: 11. The CDR3 runs 18 residues. Germline lookup yields CDR1 LNHDA and CDR2 SQIVND (reference sequence). As DNA, the CDR3 is TGTGCCAGTAGTGGGCTAGCGGGAGTACACATGGCCAAAAACATTCAGTACTTC. Residues: CASSGLAGVHMAKNIQYF.

The gene calls are TRBV5-1 and TRBJ2-2; D unresolved. The germline V and J ends were trimmed by 0 bases and 3 bases, with 6 bases remaining between them. This CDR3 comprises 14 residues. The germline gives CDR1 SGHRS, CDR2 YFSETQ. In DNA, the CDR3 is TGCGCCAGCAGCTTGGCCGTTTACACCGGGGAGCTGTTTTTT. The encoded protein is CASSLAVYTGELFF.

This chain joins TRBV9 and TRBJ2-3; D is ambiguous. Looked up from germline, CDR1 is SGDLS and CDR2 is YYNGEE. CDR3 length: 13 amino acids. The V end lost 4 bases, the J end lost 7 bases, and 13 bases lay between the germline ends. The CDR3 bases are TGTGCCAGCAGCTCCTATGACGGATATACGCAGTATTTT. Its translation is CASSSYDGYTQYF. Complete variable domain (other parts from reference TRBV9 and TRBJ2-3): DSGVTQTPKHLITATGQRVTLRCSPRSGDLSVYWYQQSLDQGLQFLIQYYNGEERAKGNILERFSAQQFPDLHSELNLSSLELGDSALYFCASSSYDGYTQYFGPGTRLTVL.

V usage is TRBV7-2 and J usage is TRBJ1-5, with D perhaps matching TRBD1 (5 bases). Germline V gene data show CDR1 as SGHTA and CDR2 as FQGNSA. Trimming stripped 5 bases from V and 1 base from J, with 12 bases between. The CDR3 runs to 15 residues. CDR3 amino acids: CASSPGGGSNQPQHF. The CDR3 region has the DNA TGTGCCAGCAGCCCCGGGGGGGGGAGCAATCAGCCCCAGCATTTT.

The genes are TRBV2 and TRBJ1-2; perhaps TRBD1 as D (6 bases). The germline V and J ends were trimmed by 6 bases and 4 bases, with 9 bases remaining between them. CDR3 length equals 12 residues. The germline gives CDR1 SNHLY, CDR2 FYNNEI. CDR3: CASRRDTYGYTF. The CDR3 DNA reads as TGTGCCAGCAGGAGGGACACCTATGGCTACACCTTC.

This clone was detected only a few times. CDR3 coding DNA: TGCGCCAGCAGCCGAAGGACGGTCGTCGGCAATGAGCAGTTCTTC. Translated, it gives CASSRRTVVGNEQFF. This chain uses TRBV4-1 with TRBJ2-1; D uncertain. The germline V gene encodes CDR1 MGHRA and CDR2 YSYEKL. This CDR3 is built from 15 residues. Trimming cost V 4 bases and J 6 bases, with 16 bases left between them.

V gene TRBV11-3 combines with J gene TRBJ2-1; D gene unclear. The CDR3 runs 15 residues. The germline CDR1 and CDR2 sequences are SGHNT and YENEEA. The V and J ends lost 5 bases and 6 bases respectively, with 17 bases between them. CDR3 nucleotide sequence: TGTGCCAGCAGCCCAGGACGGACGTCCCGCAATGAGCAGTTCTTC. Amino acid sequence: CASSPGRTSRNEQFF. The full variable domain, completed using reference TRBV11-3 and TRBJ2-1, is EAGVVQSPRYKIIEKKQPVAFWCNPISGHNTLYWYLQNLGQGPELLIRYENEEAVDDSQLPKDRFSAERLKGVDSTLKIQPAELGDSAVYLCASSPGRTSRNEQFFGPGTRLTVL.

V gene TRBV7-2 combines with J gene TRBJ1-2; 7 bases match TRBD1. The V gene's germline CDR1 is SGHTA and CDR2 FQGNSA. The CDR3 length is 15 residues. V gave up 5 bases and J gave up 4 bases; unmatched junction bases: 10. CDR3: CASSPRTGGVYGYTF. In DNA form, the CDR3 reads TGTGCCAGCAGCCCCCGGACAGGAGGAGTCTATGGCTACACCTTC. The variable domain in full, completed from reference TRBV7-2 and TRBJ1-2, reads GAGVSQSPSNKVTEKGKDVELRCDPISGHTALYWYRQSLGQGLEFLIYFQGNSAPDKSGLPSDRFSAERTGGSVSTLTIQRTQQEDSAVYLCASSPRTGGVYGYTFGSGTRLTVV.

This clone has a handful of counts. This chain connects TRBV6-1 to TRBJ1-2; 8 bases map to TRBD1. This CDR3 is 15 amino acids long. The J segment lost 4 bases and the V segment lost 1 base, leaving 5 bases of the junction unmatched. CDR1 is MNHNS, CDR2 SASEGT, per germline. The CDR3 DNA reads as TGTGCCAGCAGTGAAGGGACAGGGAGTTTCTATGGCTACACCTTC. Its protein product is CASSEGTGSFYGYTF.